This entry describes one T cell receptor beta chain. The target antigen is unknown. Both 60 Vbeta primers and 13 Jbeta primers went into the PCR. TCRdb keeps only in-frame clones here, not all; method: immunoSEQ multiplex PCR. The table lists 100,000 to 150,000 clones, approximately 75% of them singletons. The sample belongs to a study of cytomegalovirus exposure and HLA in healthy donors. General observations from the study: Rarity held for most TCR sequences, but there were some public TCRs that occurred in many donors.

The donors gave bone marrow, and they were healthy. The origin of this receptor is a woman aged 50 to 60 in good health and CMV-seronegative. Sequenced input: PBMCs.

Here the CDR3 DNA reads TGTGCCAGCAGCTTAATGCAGGCTAGCGGTTACAATGAGCAGTTCTTC. Protein: CASSLMQASGYNEQFF. The rearrangement links TRBV7-3 to TRBJ2-1; 7 bases align to TRBD2. Per the germline V gene, CDR1 is SGHTA and CDR2 is FQGTGA. CDR3 length: 16 amino acids. V dropped 1 base and J dropped 4; count of bases not matched to a gene: 7.